The present entry profiles one T cell receptor beta chain with its context. The repertoire was sequenced with immunoSEQ multiplex PCR; TCRdb's copy has only in-frame clones and lacks some. The sample holds 55,000 to 85,000 clones, approximately 94% seen once. Per germline, CDR1 LGHNA and CDR2 YNFKEQ. The CDR3 extends over 12 amino acids. The V and J ends lost 6 bases and 3 bases, in that order; junction bases with no gene match: 0. The data stem from a study of T cell changes during pregnancy in multiple sclerosis. The sample in question was peripheral blood, obtained in the third trimester of pregnancy. The receptor comes from a female donor with multiple sclerosis, enrolled in a pregnancy study. This rearrangement joins TRBV4-2 to TRBJ1-2, with 8 bases that match TRBD1. CDR3: CASRDRDYGYTF. The CDR3 bases are TGTGCCAGCAGGGACAGGGACTATGGCTACACCTTC.